This TCR beta chain comes out of a study of vaccination and CD4 T cells after COVID-19. At the Johns Hopkins FTIC core, DNA taken from cultured CD4+ T cells was sequenced by way of the Oncomine TCR Beta short-read assay. TCRdb reprocessed the PCR reads with MiXCR, giving one entry per CDR3 protein. This sample has 2,600 or so distinct CDR3 sequences, with 20% to 25% found just once. Germline V CDR1 and CDR2: SGHAT, FQDESV (reference sequence). CDR3 length: 14 amino acids. Trimming shortened V by 5 bases and J by 7 bases, and 17 bases separated the two germline ends. Treatment indicated: roughly 10-day PBMC culture with coronavirus spike peptide pools or control peptides (ViraFEST assay). The unexposed donor provided CD4+ T cells, which were taken before the COVID-19 pandemic (2011-2018). By its share, this clonotype is medium-sized (0.01 to 0.1%). Its target is not known.

The TCR was taken from a human donor in good health. The J gene is TRBJ1-1, the V gene TRBV11-1, with no clear D. Sequences were obtained from CD4+ T cells from blood, cultured in vitro. In DNA form, the CDR3 reads TGTGCCAGCAGCGACCGACGGAGGACCTTTGAAGCTTTCTTT. This translates into CASSDRRRTFEAFF. Looking up the rest from reference TRBV11-1 and TRBJ1-1 gives the full variable domain: EAEVAQSPRYKITEKSQAVAFWCDPISGHATLYWYRQILGQGPELLVQFQDESVVDDSQLPKDRFSAERLKGVDSTLKIQPAELGDSAMYLCASSDRRRTFEAFFGQGTRLTVV.